Listed below are T cell receptor beta chains from one sample, sequenced in a study of human T cells and chemical hapten exposure. Each CDR3 protein gets one entry after TCRdb re-called the RACE reads with MiXCR. The profile shows fewer than 350,000 distinct CDR3 sequences, 7.5% to 9% of them singletons. The sample in question was whole blood, obtained in connection with sensitization to the hapten diphenylcyclopropenone (DPC). Source of these receptors: a man aged 18 to 35 with alopecia areata. Some clones in this sample may be carry-over from other donors' samples. The CDR3 runs from the conserved cysteine through the conserved F or W. D genes are given only for firm matches. Only part of the rows carry a size: once, few, many, or a class if the clone is expanded.

d_gene,len,j_gene,abundance,v_gene,CDR3nt,CDR3aa
TRBD1,16,TRBJ2-1,NA,TRBV7-2,TGTGCCAGCAGTTCGTCCGGGACAGGGGGTTGGGATGAGCAGTTCTTC,CASSSSGTGGWDEQFF
TRBD1,13,TRBJ1-2,NA,TRBV9,TGTGCCAGCAGCGTAAGGACAGGGTATGGCTACACCTTC,CASSVRTGYGYTF
NA,13,TRBJ1-5,many,TRBV7-9,TGTGCCAGCAGCCGGGACGGAAATCAGCCCCAGCATTTT,CASSRDGNQPQHF
NA,15,TRBJ1-5,NA,TRBV2,TGTGCCAGCAGACCCGGGACAACGACGATGACGCCCCAGCATTTT,CASRPGTTTMTPQHF
NA,13,TRBJ1-1,many,TRBV29-1,TGCAGCGTTTCTCCCCAGGGGAACACTGAAGCTTTCTTT,CSVSPQGNTEAFF
NA,10,TRBJ2-7,many,TRBV20-1,TGCAGTGCTAGGGGGTCCGAGCAGTACTTC,CSARGSEQYF
NA,13,TRBJ2-2,few,TRBV7-3,TGTGCCAGCAGCCCCTCCATACTCGGGGAGCTGTTTTTT,CASSPSILGELFF
TRBD2,18,TRBJ2-3,few,TRBV5-6,TGTGCCAGCAGCGTCCGACTAGCGGGGAGATCTAGCACAGATACGCAGTATTTT,CASSVRLAGRSSTDTQYF
NA,15,TRBJ1-4,many,TRBV29-1,TGCAGCGTGACCTGGACAGATGCAACTAATGAAAAACTGTTTTTT,CSVTWTDATNEKLFF
TRBD1,16,TRBJ2-3,many,TRBV27,TGTGCCAGCAGTTTAGCAGGGGGCGAGGGGACAGATACGCAGTATTTT,CASSLAGGEGTDTQYF